This T cell receptor (beta chain) was captured in a study of blood T cell repertoires in COVID-19 (dated by TCRdb to 2020 to 2021). Broadly, across the study: The collaborator samples originated in the United States, Italy and Spain and spanned the acute and convalescent phases of COVID-19. The material from the prospective study consisted of cDNA or gDNA derived from T cells, B-cell-depleted T cells, or PBMCs. Subjects who had been exposed to COVID-19, were actively infected with it, or had recovered from it provided the deeply sampled blood TCRbeta repertoires that made up the dataset. A freely available public database, intended as a resource for researchers studying the immune response to SARS-CoV-2, is where the repertoires were released. Samples came from the ongoing ImmuneRACE study (first 160 participants) plus 1,254 subjects from 6 global collaborators. A de-identified subject ID, COVID-19 status, age in years and sex were almost always included in the sample metadata. HLA class I and class II types, where available, came from metadata supplied by the sample provider rather than from assay-based typing. The full study reports these points: The quantity of clinical and demographic metadata differed by source and by participant and was supplied without curation.

CDR1 GTSNPN and CDR2 SVGIG were looked up in the germline V gene (reference sequence). V is cut back by 4 bases and J by 7 bases, with 9 bases in the junction unmatched. The CDR3 covers 14 residues, taking in both the cysteine and the phenylalanine. Here the CDR3 DNA is all that survives: 42 bases in frame from base 1. The collaborating institutions used their own protocols to collect whole blood in K2EDTA tubes. For TCRbeta analysis, collaborator samples were shipped as frozen whole blood, as isolated PBMCs, or as DNA extracted from either sample type. As regards this clone: The specificity of this receptor is unknown. Base quality data are lacking; no much larger clone is found one base away.

The immunoSEQ Assay, a bias-controlled multiplex PCR, was used to amplify TCRbeta CDR3 regions from genomic DNA. Under the source paper's analysis protocol: The number of nucleated cells in each sample was estimated by amplification of reference gene primers within the assay. To quantify the absolute abundance of each unique TCRbeta CDR3 rearrangement, sequence reads were collapsed and filtered. Productive Simpson clonality was computed per sample as the square root of Simpson's diversity index over productive rearrangements. TCRdb stores this immuneACCESS table with in-frame sequences only. Part of the clones is absent; in the studies checked, under half of the shortfall reflects unresolved V genes, and no reason is known for the rest. V, J and clone size are taken as reported in that table, and D and trimming were inferred from the DNA itself. The sample records roughly 68,000 clones, more than 70% of which are singletons. In total, the top ten clones hold approximately 8.8% of the sample.

This clonotype was sampled from a man aged 50-60 years with active COVID-19. The sequencing input was peripheral blood. The chain links TRBV30 with TRBJ2-5; a stretch of 10 junction bases matches TRBD2. The bases read TGTGCCTGGATCCCTAGCGGGAGAGGTGGGACCCAGTACTTC. This encodes CAWIPSGRGGTQYF.